This T cell receptor (beta chain) was sequenced during a study of blood T cell repertoires in COVID-19. This CDR3 has 17 residues. The V and J ends lost 0 bases and 0 bases, in that order; junction bases with no gene match: 6. Germline-derived CDR1 and CDR2 are LGHNA and YSLEER. This clone was seen a few times. Only in-frame clones appear in the TCRdb table, and some are missing; sequencing was by immunoSEQ multiplex PCR. The table includes tens of thousands of clones, 82% detected once. Sequenced input: peripheral blood. The gene calls are TRBV4-3 and TRBJ2-3; 7 bases agree with TRBD2. This receptor was taken from an elderly man with COVID-19, enrolled during active disease. CDR3 sequence (DNA): TGCGCCAGCAGCCAAGATGGGAGCGGGGCGAGCACAGATACGCAGTATTTT. This gives the protein CASSQDGSGASTDTQYF.